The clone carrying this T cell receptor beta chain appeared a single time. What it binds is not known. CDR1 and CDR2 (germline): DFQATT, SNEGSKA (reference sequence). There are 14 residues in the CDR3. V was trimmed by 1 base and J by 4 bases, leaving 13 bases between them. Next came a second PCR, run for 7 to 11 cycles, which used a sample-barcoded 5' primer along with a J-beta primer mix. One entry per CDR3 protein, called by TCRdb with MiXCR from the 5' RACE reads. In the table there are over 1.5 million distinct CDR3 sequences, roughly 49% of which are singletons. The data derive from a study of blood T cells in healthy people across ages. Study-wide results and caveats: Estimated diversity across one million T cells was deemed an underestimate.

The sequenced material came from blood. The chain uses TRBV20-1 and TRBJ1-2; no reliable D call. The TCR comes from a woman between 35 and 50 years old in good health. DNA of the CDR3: TGCAGTGCTAGAGTGAGGGAGGCGAGCTATGGCTACACCTTC. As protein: CSARVREASYGYTF.